Given below is one T cell receptor beta chain in context. Its antigen is not yet known. No much larger clone is present one base from it, and per-base qualities are unavailable. In total, 600 or so healthy bone marrow donors made up the cohort. At the time of sampling, all cohort members were nominally healthy, though unrecorded immune exposures were likely present. The donor was CMV seropositive and belonged to the group of 250 to 350 seropositive cohort members. Each donor provided a peripheral blood sample, and peripheral blood mononuclear cells were used for TCR beta sequencing. The Qiagen DNeasy Blood Extraction Kit was used to extract genomic DNA from the blood cell samples. Trimming takes 5 bases from V and 6 bases from J, and the germline ends sit 13 bases apart. From the cysteine up to the phenylalanine, the CDR3 has a length of 13 residues. Of the read, only the CDR3 DNA is kept; its 39 bases are in frame from base 1. Looking up the germline V gene (reference sequence) yields CDR1 MNHEY and CDR2 SMNVEV.

Libraries came from the immunoSEQ multiplex PCR assay. For the multiplex PCR, a mixture combining 60 forward primers for TCR Vbeta segments and 13 reverse primers for TCR Jbeta segments was used. The CDR3 region of rearranged TCR beta genes was amplified from genomic DNA by a multiplex PCR assay. The Illumina HiSeq System was used to sequence the amplified TCR beta libraries as 87-base-pair reads. The source study handled its data this way. A later analysis counted approximately 84 million unique TCR beta chains across the 640 or so repertoires, and 10 million to 11 million of these chains were shared by at least two donors. Raw reads were error-corrected and collapsed into unique sequences by a nearest-neighbor algorithm in which closely related sequences were merged to remove PCR and sequencing errors. To assign V, D and J gene segments, CDR3 sequences were aligned to IMGT reference sequences. Each retained sequence needed at least a six-nucleotide match to both a V gene segment and a J gene segment. Rearrangements were classified as productive when the CDR3 lacked stop codons and remained in frame with V and J, and all other rearrangements were classified as non-productive. CDR3 was defined according to IMGT convention as the region running from the second conserved V-encoded cysteine to the conserved J-encoded phenylalanine. The earlier analysis of about 590 of the donors excluded sequences that lacked an unambiguous match to a single V gene segment. In an earlier analysis of more than 500 of the donors, a V segment was called functional when productive rearrangements were above 56.7%, and segregating when the standard deviation between donors exceeded 5%. A statistical classification framework was built to diagnose cytomegalovirus status from the catalog of TCR beta chain sequences. In a later analysis, TCR nucleotide sequences were compared against IMGT/GENE-DB human TR gene sequences so that V and J genes could be assigned. In a later analysis, CDR3 sequences and most-parsimonious VDJ recombination scenarios were assigned using the TCRdist pipeline. A later analysis defined each TCR beta chain by its CDR3 amino acid sequence plus V-gene family, and excluded reads lacking a unique V-gene family. To address suspected cross-contamination and a sequencing artifact, a later analysis removed roughly 640 highly shared, low-generation-probability nucleotide sequences. For each public chain, a later analysis derived a clonal expansion index from normalized ranks of inferred template counts within each repertoire. A later analysis computed generation probabilities with a VDJ recombination model fitted to out-of-frame rearrangements, and checked the results against IGoR. In a later analysis, TCR-TCR, TCR-HLA and TCR-CMV co-occurrence was scored with hypergeometric tests, and a repertoire-size bias correction was applied to TCR pairs. To estimate false discovery rates, a later analysis permuted the HLA or CMV assignments 20 times. In a later analysis, co-occurring TCRs were grouped using DBSCAN, with TCRdist sequence similarity added in when clustering inside HLA-allele-positive subsets. Repertoires with fewer than 30,000 or more than 120,000 public chains were left out of co-occurrence clustering, as were five repertoires with anomalous nucleotide sharing. TCRdb limited this immuneACCESS table to in-frame rearrangements with V and J called. A share of clones is missing; checked studies link under half to unresolved V genes, and the rest is unexplained. V and J calls and clone size come straight from that table; D and trimming were deduced from the DNA. The sample table shows 55,000 to 70,000 clones, and about 80% are seen once. The top ten hold around 7.4% of the sample.

The data are from a study of cytomegalovirus exposure and HLA in healthy donors (TCRdb year 2017). In the study overall: In an earlier analysis of around 540 of the donors, 276 Gb of sequence data and approximately 100 million unique TCR beta sequences from 150 million to 200 million T cells were reported. About 280 gigabases of sequencing data and approximately 91 million unique TCR sequences made up an early release that covered 500 to 650 HLA-typed donors. Of the 350 to 450 genotyped donors, 81% were placed in the genetic ancestry cluster associated with self-reported Caucasian donors. The aim of the study was to test whether cataloging public T cell receptors could identify signatures of past pathogen exposure. The T cell repertoires of roughly 660 subjects were profiled by immunosequencing and related to cytomegalovirus serostatus. A separate validation cohort of roughly 120 different subjects was used in addition to the approximately 700-subject first cohort. To predict cytomegalovirus infection status, the study brought together high-throughput TCR immunosequencing, statistical association of individual TCRs with disease status, and machine learning. To study patterns of TCR occurrence, a later analysis re-analyzed previously published TCR beta repertoires from hundreds of donors and added high-resolution HLA genotyping. In the later analysis, no new phenotypic data were used to find candidate immune exposures; instead, reliance was placed on TCR beta sequences and their occurrence across donors. To decide whether each TCR beta V gene segment behaved as functional or pseudogenic, an earlier analysis of approximately 590 of the donors relied on high-throughput TCR beta sequencing. Donor age, sex, ethnicity and CMV serostatus were compiled together with the repertoire data. A later genetic analysis used genome-wide SNP genotypes for about 60% of the roughly 700 donors, treating that subset as a discovery cohort. Every discovery cohort repertoire had been produced on one sequencing platform. Class I and class II HLA loci were covered by the typing at four-digit resolution. Typing coverage differed by locus: A, B, C, DRB1 and DQB1 were typed in about 629-640 donors, DQA1 in 522, DPA1 in some 600, and DPB1 in 472. Because of strong linkage in the cohort, roughly five DR-DQ haplotypes were treated as single units for association and clustering. On average, approximately 250,000 unique TCR beta nucleotide sequences were sequenced per donor among some 420 genotyped donors of the cohort, with roughly 18% of those sequences being non-productive. Broad study findings and their caveats: A total of about 150 TCR beta chains were listed by the study as associated with cytomegalovirus. In a later analysis, most CMV-associated TCR beta chains were found to appear HLA-restricted, with HLA associations seemingly driven largely by CMV exposure. This cohort had only TCR beta chains sequenced, and the lack of alpha or paired-chain data limited which features could be detected. V-gene and J-gene trimming of TCR beta chains was associated with a missense DCLRE1C variant in a later genetic analysis, and the association was replicated in an independent cohort. In vitro tests confirmed that a few of the cytomegalovirus-associated TCR beta chains recognize cytomegalovirus antigens. According to a later analysis, parvovirus B19, influenza, CMV and Epstein-Barr virus appeared linked to several top co-occurrence clusters. When HLA alleles, especially DR and DQ, strongly co-occurred, attributing TCR associations to individual alleles was difficult. It was suggested by the authors that the approach could potentially be generalized to other disease states and immunological phenotypes. Because counts were too low, seventeen rarely observed V segments, including chromosome 9 orphons, were left out of the earlier analysis of a few hundred of the donors. Presence/absence analyses assumed roughly uniform sequencing depth across donors, an assumption that may not hold. The classifier was reported to diagnose cytomegalovirus status with high specificity and sensitivity in both the original and validation cohorts. The only immune exposure information available for the cohort was CMV serostatus. Some IMGT-functional V segments, including TRBV6-2 and TRBV6-3, could not be told apart with the 87-base-pair reads, so those segments were excluded. In a later analysis, TCR association rates were found to vary across HLA loci, with the most associated TCRs seen for DRB1 alleles and the fewest for HLA-C alleles. A later analysis associated approximately 17,000 TCR beta sequences with specific HLA alleles at a false discovery rate of 0.05. In an earlier analysis of some 640 of the donors, most TCR beta V segments were observed in productive rearrangements about 87% or about 30% of the time, broadly matching IMGT annotations. A cluster of highly shared sequence variants was judged likely to represent a technical artifact of the sequencing pipeline. In a later analysis, HLA-associated TCR beta chains showed more clonal expansion and lower generation probabilities than non-associated chains that were equally common. HLA typing was unavailable for some donors at each locus, so association tests used only the typed subset. A later genetic analysis reported fewer N-insertions in productive TCRs among donors in an Asian-associated ancestry cluster than the roughly 640-donor mean. Linkage disequilibrium might explain the correlated functional status among segregating V segments, but an unknown experimental factor could not be excluded. A further reported finding was that TCR beta sequences accurately predicted the HLA-A and HLA-B alleles for most subjects in the first cohort. Most TCR sequences were observed very rarely across donors, whereas some public TCRs were present in many individuals.

The chain was built from TRBV27 and TRBJ1-1; the D gene is not confidently resolved. This TCR derives from a man aged 18 to 30 in good health and CMV-seropositive. The sample comprised PBMCs. The DNA sequence reads TGTGCCAGCAGTCCATCGAGGAGGGCTGAAGCTTTCTTT. It translates to CASSPSRRAEAFF.